This TCR beta chain was profiled in a study of blood T cell repertoires in COVID-19. Study in general: COVID-19 samples, acute and convalescent, were from the United States, Italy and Spain. PBMCs, B-cell-depleted T cells, or T cells were the source of the cDNA or gDNA that made up the material.

CDR3 size: 16 residues. Germline CDR1 SGHTA, CDR2 FQGNSA. The ends lost 1 base at V and 7 bases at J; junction bases unmatched: 8. Original handling: Reference gene primer amplification gave nucleated cell count estimates. The table came from immunoSEQ multiplex PCR; TCRdb's copy has only in-frame clones and leaves some out. For V, J and clone size, that table is used; D and trimming come from the DNA. The table shows about 150,000 clones, with approximately 90% occurring only once. This clone came up a few times. This TCR came from a woman in her thirties or forties with acute or convalescent COVID-19. The sample taken for sequencing was peripheral blood. The chain is built from TRBV7-2 and TRBJ1-2, with 11 bases aligning to TRBD1. CDR3 sequence reads: CASSLGTGQGAGGYTF. CDR3 in DNA: TGTGCCAGCAGCTTAGGTACCGGACAGGGGGCAGGTGGCTACACCTTC.